The T cell receptor (beta chain) under discussion was sequenced for a study of cytomegalovirus exposure and HLA in healthy donors. Study-level findings and limits: Most CMV-associated TCR beta chains appeared HLA-restricted in a later analysis. The study designated roughly 160 TCR beta chains cytomegalovirus-associated.

PCR primers comprised 60 Vbeta and 13 Jbeta primers. The method was immunoSEQ multiplex PCR; TCRdb's version includes in-frame clones alone and lacks a portion of them. Its clone listing holds 200,000 or so clones. CDR3 length: 15 amino acids. The ends were cut back, 3 bases at V and 5 bases at J, with 16 bases in the middle. Per germline, CDR1 LNHDA and CDR2 SQIVND (reference sequence). A word on this clone: Its antigen is currently unknown.

The receptor comes from a boy younger than 18 in good health and CMV-seronegative. Sequencing was carried out using PBMCs. This chain links TRBV19 with TRBJ1-2, with D perhaps matching TRBD1 (5 bases). In DNA, the CDR3 is TGTGCCAGTAGTATTACGGCGGGGAGGGGATATGGCTACACCTTC. Residues: CASSITAGRGYGYTF.